Each of the 10 T cell receptor beta chains below was sequenced from the same sample in a study of graft-versus-host responses after intestinal transplantation. The protocol was immunoSEQ multiplex PCR, while the TCRdb copy is restricted to in-frame clones and leaves out a portion. The sample records about 120,000 clones, just under 95% being singletons. Their antigens are not known. Specimen: unstimulated CD4+ T cells sorted from spleen or lymph node cells, collected before intestinal transplant. These receptors came from a human donor who received an intestinal transplant.

This clone was picked up one time. This chain connects TRBV27 to TRBJ1-4, with D possibly matching TRBD1 (5 bases). The CDR3 has 12 residues. Deletions cut 5 bases from V and 10 bases from J, with 11 bases between. Germline V gene sequence: CDR1 MNHEY, CDR2 SMNVEV (reference sequence). CDR3 DNA sequence: TGTGCCAGCAGTATGACAGCCGGAAAACTGTTTTTT. Protein sequence: CASSMTAGKLFF.

The rearrangement joins TRBV27 to TRBJ2-5; the D is unclear. The CDR3 sequence is 14 residues long. Trimming left V 4 bases short and J 1 base short, with 10 bases between. The V gene's germline CDR1 is MNHEY and CDR2 SMNVEV (reference sequence). CDR3 sequence: CASSSYGFQETQYF. In DNA, the CDR3 is TGTGCCAGCAGTTCCTACGGATTCCAAGAGACCCAGTACTTC.

About this clone: An end of the junction differs from the germline gene, which may be a read error. V usage is TRBV7-9 and J usage is TRBJ2-1; the D is unclear. This CDR3 contains 12 residues. Germline CDR1 SEHNR, CDR2 FQNEAQ (reference sequence). The DNA for the CDR3 is TGTGCCAGCAGCGTAGCCCACAATGAGCAGTTCTTC. Translation gives CASSVAHNEQFF.

The genes are TRBV5-1 and TRBJ2-5, with TRBD2 matching over 10 bases. The CDR3 spans 14 residues. From germline, CDR1 is SGHRS and CDR2 YFSETQ. Trimming took 4 bases from V and 5 from J; bases not matched to a gene: 5. CDR3 DNA sequence: TGCGCCAGCAGCGGAGGGACTAGCGTGGAGACCCAGTACTTC. This sequence encodes CASSGGTSVETQYF.

The chain has TRBV11-2 and TRBJ1-1; D is unresolved. Looked up from germline, CDR1 is SGHAT and CDR2 is FQNNGV. This CDR3 contains 19 residues. Trimming pared 5 bases from V and 1 base from J, leaving 26 bases between. CDR3 loop: CASSRLRKAQGNGNTEAFF. Here the CDR3 DNA reads TGTGCCAGCAGCCGACTTAGAAAGGCCCAAGGCAACGGGAACACTGAAGCTTTCTTT.

This clone was seen a single time. The J gene is TRBJ2-2, the V gene TRBV6-4, with D tentatively TRBD1 (5 bases). CDR3 length equals 14 residues. The germline gives CDR1 MRHNA, CDR2 SNTAGT. V lost 3 bases to trimming and J lost 2 bases, with 7 bases between them. The DNA of the CDR3 is TGTGCCAGCAGTGAGGACAAAAACACCGGGGAGCTGTTTTTT. Translated, it gives CASSEDKNTGELFF.

The gene calls are TRBV10-1 and TRBJ2-2; D is unclear. The germline CDR1 and CDR2 sequences are WNHNN and SYGVQD (reference sequence). The CDR3 is 15 residues long. V shed 4 bases and J shed 0 bases, with 9 bases lying between them. The CDR3 region is CASSGGPPNTGELFF. The CDR3 DNA sequence: TGCGCCAGCAGTGGGGGTCCACCGAACACCGGGGAGCTGTTTTTT.

The chain couples TRBV7-2 to TRBJ1-4; maybe TRBD1 (6 bases). Trimming stripped 1 base from V and 5 bases from J, with 11 bases between. Germline assignment: CDR1 SGHTA and CDR2 FQGNSA. CDR3 length: 15 amino acids. Here the CDR3 DNA reads TGTGCCAGCAGCTTAGTCAAGGGGGGCAATGAAAAACTGTTTTTT. Residues: CASSLVKGGNEKLFF.

The chain links TRBV5-1 to TRBJ1-1; D not certain. CDR3 length equals 13 residues. Trimming pared 5 bases from V and 4 bases from J, leaving 12 bases between. The germline V gene encodes CDR1 SGHRS and CDR2 YFSETQ. The CDR3 loop is CASRATMSTEAFF. DNA of the CDR3: TGCGCCAGCAGAGCCACCATGAGCACTGAAGCTTTCTTT.

This clone occurred once. This rearrangement joins TRBV18 to TRBJ2-1; D might be TRBD1 or TRBD2, each matching 5 bases. CDR1 KGHSH and CDR2 LQKENI come from the germline V gene. This CDR3 is 16 amino acids long. Trimming removed 0 bases from V and 0 bases from J, with 9 bases in between. The CDR3, as DNA: TGTGCCAGCTCACCACCCGATGGGACCTCCTACAATGAGCAGTTCTTC. Encoded protein: CASSPPDGTSYNEQFF.